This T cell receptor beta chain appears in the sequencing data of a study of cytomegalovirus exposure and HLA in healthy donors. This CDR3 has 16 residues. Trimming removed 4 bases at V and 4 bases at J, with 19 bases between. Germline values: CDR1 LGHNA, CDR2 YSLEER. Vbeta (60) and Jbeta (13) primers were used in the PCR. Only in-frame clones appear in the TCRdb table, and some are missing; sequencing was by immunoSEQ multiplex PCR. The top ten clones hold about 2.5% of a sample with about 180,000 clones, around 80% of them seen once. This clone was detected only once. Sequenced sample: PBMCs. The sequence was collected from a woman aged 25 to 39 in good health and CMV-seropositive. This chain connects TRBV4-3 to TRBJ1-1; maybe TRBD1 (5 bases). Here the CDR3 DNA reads TGCGCCAGCAGCCCCTCCCCCGGGGGGGGTCTCACTGAAGCTTTCTTT. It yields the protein CASSPSPGGGLTEAFF.